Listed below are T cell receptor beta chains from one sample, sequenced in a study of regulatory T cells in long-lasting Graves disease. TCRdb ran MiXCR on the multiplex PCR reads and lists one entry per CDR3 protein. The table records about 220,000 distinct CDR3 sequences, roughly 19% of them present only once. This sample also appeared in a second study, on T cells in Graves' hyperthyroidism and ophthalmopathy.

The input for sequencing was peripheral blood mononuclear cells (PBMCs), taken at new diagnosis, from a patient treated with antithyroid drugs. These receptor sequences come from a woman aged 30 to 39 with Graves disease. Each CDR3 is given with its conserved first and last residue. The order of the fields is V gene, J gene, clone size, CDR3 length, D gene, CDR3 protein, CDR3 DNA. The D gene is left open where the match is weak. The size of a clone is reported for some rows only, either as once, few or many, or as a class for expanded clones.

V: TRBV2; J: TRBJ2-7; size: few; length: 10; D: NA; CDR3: CASRTQREYF; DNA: TGTGCCAGCCGTACACAAAGGGAGTACTTC
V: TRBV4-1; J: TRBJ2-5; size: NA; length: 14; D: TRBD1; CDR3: CASSPSGTAETQYF; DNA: TGCGCCAGCAGCCCGTCAGGGACAGCGGAGACCCAGTACTTC
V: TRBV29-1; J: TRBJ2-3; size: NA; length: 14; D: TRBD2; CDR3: CSVGGGLSTDTQYF; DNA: TGCAGCGTTGGGGGAGGGCTCAGCACAGATACGCAGTATTTT
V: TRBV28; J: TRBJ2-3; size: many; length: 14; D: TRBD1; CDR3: CASSLSGGGDTQYF; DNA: TGTGCCAGCAGTTTATCAGGGGGTGGAGATACGCAGTATTTT
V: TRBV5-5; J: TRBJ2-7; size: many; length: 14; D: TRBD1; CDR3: CASSPGQGAYEQYF; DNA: TGTGCCAGCAGCCCCGGACAGGGGGCCTACGAGCAGTACTTC
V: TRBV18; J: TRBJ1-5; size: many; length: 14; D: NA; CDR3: CASSPPNPNQPQHF; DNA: TGTGCCAGCTCACCACCTAATCCCAATCAGCCCCAGCATTTT
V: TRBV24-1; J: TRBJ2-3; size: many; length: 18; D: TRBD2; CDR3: CATSDPSGGAKRPDTQYF; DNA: TGTGCCACCAGTGATCCTAGCGGGGGGGCGAAGCGCCCAGATACGCAGTATTTT
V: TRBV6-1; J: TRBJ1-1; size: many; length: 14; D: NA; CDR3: CASSEYQGYTEAFF; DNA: TGTGCCAGCAGTGAATACCAGGGATACACTGAAGCTTTCTTT
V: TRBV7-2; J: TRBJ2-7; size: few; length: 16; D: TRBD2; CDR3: CASSILTSGGPYEQYF; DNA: TGTGCCAGCAGCATACTTACTAGCGGGGGACCTTACGAGCAGTACTTC
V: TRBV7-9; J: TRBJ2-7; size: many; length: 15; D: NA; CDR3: CASSLVVRGLSEQYF; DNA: TGTGCCAGCAGCTTAGTCGTCAGGGGTCTTAGCGAGCAGTACTTC
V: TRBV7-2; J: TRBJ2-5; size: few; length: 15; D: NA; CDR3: CASSSRTAGGETQYF; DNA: TGTGCCAGCAGCTCGCGGACAGCCGGGGGAGAGACCCAGTACTTC
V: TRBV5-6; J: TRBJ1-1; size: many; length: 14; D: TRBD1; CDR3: CASSLYRGWTEAFF; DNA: TGTGCCAGCAGCTTGTACAGGGGATGGACTGAAGCTTTCTTT
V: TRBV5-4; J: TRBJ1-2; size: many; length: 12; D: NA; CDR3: CASTSAPAGYTF; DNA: TGTGCCAGCACCTCCGCCCCTGCGGGCTACACCTTC
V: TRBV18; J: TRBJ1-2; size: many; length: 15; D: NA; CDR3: CASSPKGLGSLGYTF; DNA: TGTGCCAGCTCACCAAAAGGATTAGGATCGTTGGGCTACACCTTC
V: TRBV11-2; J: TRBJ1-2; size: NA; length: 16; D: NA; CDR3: CASSNAGAAGYYGYTF; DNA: TGTGCCAGCAGCAATGCGGGGGCCGCGGGTTACTATGGCTACACCTTC
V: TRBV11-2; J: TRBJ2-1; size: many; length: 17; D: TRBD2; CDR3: CASSPSPGLAGDNEQFF; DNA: TGTGCCAGCAGCCCCTCTCCGGGACTAGCGGGAGACAATGAGCAGTTCTTC
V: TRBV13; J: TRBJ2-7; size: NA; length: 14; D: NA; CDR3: CASSFWTGTYEQYF; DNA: TGTGCCAGCAGCTTCTGGACGGGTACCTACGAGCAGTACTTC
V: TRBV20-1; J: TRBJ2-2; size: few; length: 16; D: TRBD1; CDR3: CSARKRLTGETGELFF; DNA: TGCAGTGCAAGAAAAAGATTAACAGGGGAAACCGGGGAGCTGTTTTTT
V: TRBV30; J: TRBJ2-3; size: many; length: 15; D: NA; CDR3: CACSHQGTRTDTQYF; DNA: TGTGCCTGCTCCCACCAGGGGACGAGGACAGATACGCAGTATTTT
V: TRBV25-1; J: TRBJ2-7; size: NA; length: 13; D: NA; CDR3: CASSEFGRSEQYF; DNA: TGTGCCAGCAGTGAATTCGGCAGGAGCGAGCAGTACTTC
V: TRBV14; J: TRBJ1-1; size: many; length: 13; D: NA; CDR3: CASSQVSTYEAFF; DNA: TGTGCCAGCAGCCAAGTTAGCACCTATGAAGCTTTCTTT
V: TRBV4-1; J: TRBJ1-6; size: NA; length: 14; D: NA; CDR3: CASSQERANSPLHF; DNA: TGCGCCAGCAGCCAAGAGAGGGCCAATTCACCCCTCCACTTT
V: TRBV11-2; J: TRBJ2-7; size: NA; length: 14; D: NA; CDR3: CASSLWGVNYEQYF; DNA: TGTGCCAGCAGCTTATGGGGGGTGAATTACGAGCAGTACTTC
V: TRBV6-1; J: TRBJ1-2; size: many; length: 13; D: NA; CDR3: CASEKDLTYGYTF; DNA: TGTGCCAGCGAGAAGGACTTAACCTATGGCTACACCTTC
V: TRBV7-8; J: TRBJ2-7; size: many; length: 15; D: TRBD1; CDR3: CASSHRTGASYEQYF; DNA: TGTGCCAGCAGCCACCGGACAGGGGCCTCCTACGAGCAGTACTTC
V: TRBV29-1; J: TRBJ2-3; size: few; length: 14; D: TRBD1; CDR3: CSVELAGGADTQYF; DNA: TGCAGCGTTGAGCTTGCAGGGGGCGCAGATACGCAGTATTTT
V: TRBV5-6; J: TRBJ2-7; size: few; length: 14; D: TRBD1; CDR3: CASSRGQEGDEQYF; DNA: TGTGCCAGCAGCAGGGGGCAGGAAGGTGACGAGCAGTACTTC
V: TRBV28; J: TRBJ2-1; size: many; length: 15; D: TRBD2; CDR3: CASVPAGVFYNEQFF; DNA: TGTGCCAGTGTCCCAGCGGGAGTTTTTTACAATGAGCAGTTCTTC
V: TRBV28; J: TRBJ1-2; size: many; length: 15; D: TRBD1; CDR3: CASTPGQGGYYGYTF; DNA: TGTGCCAGCACACCGGGACAGGGGGGGTACTATGGCTACACCTTC
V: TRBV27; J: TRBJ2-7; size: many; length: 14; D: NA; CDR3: CASSLADRFYEQYF; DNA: TGTGCCAGCAGTTTGGCGGACAGATTCTACGAGCAGTACTTC
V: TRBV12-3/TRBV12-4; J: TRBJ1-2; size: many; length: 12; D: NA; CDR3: CASSEQGYGYTF; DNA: TGTGCCAGCAGCGAACAGGGCTATGGCTACACCTTC
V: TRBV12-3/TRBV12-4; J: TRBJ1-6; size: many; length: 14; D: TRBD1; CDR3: CATQRGPWGSPLHF; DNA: TGTGCCACCCAAAGGGGGCCATGGGGTTCACCCCTCCACTTT
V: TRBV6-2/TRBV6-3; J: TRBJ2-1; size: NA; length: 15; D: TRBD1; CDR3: CASRPLAGQGNEQFF; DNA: TGTGCCAGCAGGCCTCTCGCGGGACAGGGGAATGAGCAGTTCTTC
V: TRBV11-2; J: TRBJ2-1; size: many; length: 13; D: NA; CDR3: CASSFWGRGEQFF; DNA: TGTGCCAGCAGCTTTTGGGGGCGCGGTGAGCAGTTCTTC
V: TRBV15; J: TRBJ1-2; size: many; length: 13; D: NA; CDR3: CATSRDQQYGYTF; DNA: TGTGCCACCAGCAGAGATCAACAGTATGGCTACACCTTC
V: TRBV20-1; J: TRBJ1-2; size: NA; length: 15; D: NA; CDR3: CSARDPSRGDYGYTF; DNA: TGCAGTGCTAGAGATCCTAGCAGGGGCGACTACGGCTACACCTTC
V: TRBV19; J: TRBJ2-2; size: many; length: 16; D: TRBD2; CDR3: CASRSSGRGGTGELFF; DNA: TGTGCCAGTAGATCTAGCGGGAGAGGGGGGACCGGGGAGCTGTTTTTT
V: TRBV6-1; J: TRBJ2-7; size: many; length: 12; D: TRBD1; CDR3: CASSRQGSEQYF; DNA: TGTGCCAGCAGCCGACAGGGAAGCGAGCAGTACTTC
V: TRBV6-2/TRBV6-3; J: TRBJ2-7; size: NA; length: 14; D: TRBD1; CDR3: CASSDPQGVDEQYF; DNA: TGTGCCAGCAGTGACCCACAGGGGGTCGACGAGCAGTACTTC
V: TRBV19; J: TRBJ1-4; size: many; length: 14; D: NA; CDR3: CASSMAGGGEKLFF; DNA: TGTGCCAGTAGTATGGCCGGGGGCGGTGAAAAACTGTTTTTT
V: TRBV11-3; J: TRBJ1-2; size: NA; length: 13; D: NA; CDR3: CASSQGGPYGYTF; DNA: TGTGCCAGCAGCCAAGGGGGGCCCTATGGCTACACCTTC
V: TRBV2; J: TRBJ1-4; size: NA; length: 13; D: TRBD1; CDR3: CATGTGTNEKLFF; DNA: TGTGCCACAGGGACAGGGACTAATGAAAAACTGTTTTTT
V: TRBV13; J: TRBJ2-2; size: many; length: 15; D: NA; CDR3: CASSFLNPKAGELFF; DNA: TGTGCCAGCAGCTTCCTCAACCCGAAGGCCGGGGAGCTGTTTTTT
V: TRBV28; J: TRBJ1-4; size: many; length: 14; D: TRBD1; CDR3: CASSFGGQGEKLFF; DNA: TGTGCCAGCAGTTTTGGGGGACAGGGCGAAAAACTGTTTTTT
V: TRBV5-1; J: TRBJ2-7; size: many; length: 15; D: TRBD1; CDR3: CASSPGQGVSYEQYF; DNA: TGCGCCAGCAGCCCTGGACAGGGGGTCAGCTACGAGCAGTACTTC
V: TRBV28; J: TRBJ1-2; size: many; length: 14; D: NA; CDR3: CASSFLYTGHGYTF; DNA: TGTGCCAGCAGTTTTCTATACACAGGGCATGGCTACACCTTC
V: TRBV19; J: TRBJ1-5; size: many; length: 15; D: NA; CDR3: CASSSRSGSDQPQHF; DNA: TGTGCCAGTAGTTCCCGATCAGGTTCTGATCAGCCCCAGCATTTT
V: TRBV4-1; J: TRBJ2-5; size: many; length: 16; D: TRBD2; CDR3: CASSQEGRGRRETQYF; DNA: TGCGCCAGCAGCCAAGAGGGGCGCGGGAGGAGAGAGACCCAGTACTTC
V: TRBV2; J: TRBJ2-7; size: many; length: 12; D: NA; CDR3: CASSVQGGEQYF; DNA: TGTGCCAGCAGTGTCCAGGGAGGCGAGCAGTACTTC
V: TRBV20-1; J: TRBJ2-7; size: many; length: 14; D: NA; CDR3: CSASPPTASYEQYF; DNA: TGCAGTGCTAGTCCCCCGACTGCCTCCTACGAGCAGTACTTC
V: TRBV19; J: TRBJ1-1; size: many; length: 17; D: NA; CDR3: CASSIGFGRYLNTEAFF; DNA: TGTGCCAGTAGTATAGGGTTCGGCAGATATCTGAACACTGAAGCTTTCTTT
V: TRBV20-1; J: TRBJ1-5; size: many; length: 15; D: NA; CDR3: CSARRGGSGNQPQHF; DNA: TGCAGTGCTAGAAGAGGGGGTTCGGGCAATCAGCCCCAGCATTTT
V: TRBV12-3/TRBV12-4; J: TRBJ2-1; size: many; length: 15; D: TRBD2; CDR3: CASSSIAGGFNEQFF; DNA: TGTGCCAGCAGTTCGATAGCGGGAGGGTTCAATGAGCAGTTCTTC
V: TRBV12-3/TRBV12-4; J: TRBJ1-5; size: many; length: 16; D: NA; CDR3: CASSLSLGAVNQPQHF; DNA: TGTGCCAGCAGCCTATCGTTGGGGGCCGTTAATCAGCCCCAGCATTTT
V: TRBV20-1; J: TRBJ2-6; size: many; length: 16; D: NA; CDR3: CSARDEGGTGANVLTF; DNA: TGCAGTGCTAGAGACGAAGGGGGAACGGGGGCCAACGTCCTGACTTTC
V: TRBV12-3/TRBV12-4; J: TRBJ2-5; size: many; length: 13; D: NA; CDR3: CASRNLGEETQYF; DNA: TGTGCCAGCAGAAATTTGGGGGAAGAGACCCAGTACTTC
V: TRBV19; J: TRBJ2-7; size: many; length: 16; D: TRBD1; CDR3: CASSDAPGTGGYEQYF; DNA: TGTGCCAGTAGTGATGCCCCCGGGACAGGGGGCTACGAGCAGTACTTC
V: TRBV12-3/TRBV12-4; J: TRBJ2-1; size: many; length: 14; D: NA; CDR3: CASSSLNRNNEQFF; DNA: TGTGCCAGCAGTTCACTAAACCGGAACAATGAGCAGTTCTTC